The clone carrying this TCR beta chain was counted many times. Its specificity is not known. The investigators amplified TCR beta CDR3 regions from RNA transcripts. HTBI primers were employed in a first-round RT-PCR of the TCR CDR3. Via MiXCR, TCRdb re-called the multiplex PCR reads, giving one row per CDR3 protein. The table records about 400,000 distinct CDR3 sequences, 15% to 19% of them present only once. Lactation, pregnancy, other autoimmune disease or uncontrolled infection led to exclusion of patients. The data were taken from a study of T cells in Graves' hyperthyroidism and ophthalmopathy. For the study at large: Peripheral blood was taken when the disease was first diagnosed, before any treatment began.

This CDR3 comprises 16 residues. Trimming removed 5 bases from V and 0 bases from J; junction bases left unmatched: 6. The germline V gene encodes CDR1 PRHDT and CDR2 FYEKMQ (reference sequence). Study observations and caveats: A model built on 13 V-J features separated ophthalmopathy from stable hyperthyroidism. Blood also held most thyroid clonotypes expanded beyond 0.001.

The receptor comes from a young woman with Graves' hyperthyroidism. The gene calls are TRBV13 and TRBJ2-1; 8 nucleotides match TRBD2. Material for sequencing was blood. The CDR3 DNA reads TGTGCCAGCAGCCCCCGACTAGCGAACTCCTACAATGAGCAGTTCTTC. Translation gives CASSPRLANSYNEQFF.